The clone carrying this TCR beta chain has ten or more counts. Amplification yielded TCR beta CDR3 regions, with RNA transcripts as the source. The HTBI primer set served for first-round RT-PCR of the TCR CDR3. TCRdb analysed the multiplex PCR reads with MiXCR anew, one entry per CDR3 protein. The sample has 450,000 to 600,000 distinct CDR3 sequences, approximately 20% seen once. The CDR3 runs 14 residues. CDR1 and CDR2 (germline): SGHTA, FQGNSA. The V gene lost 1 base and the J gene lost 4 bases, with 11 bases spanning the gap. Exclusion of a patient resulted from uncontrolled infection, other autoimmune disease, pregnancy or lactation. Over 9 ml of fresh peripheral blood supplied the PBMCs. The sample comes from a study of T cells in Graves' hyperthyroidism and ophthalmopathy.

The chain combines TRBV7-2 with TRBJ2-7; D is unclear. The clonotype originates from a man in his forties or fifties with Graves' ophthalmopathy. The sample comprised blood. CDR3 coding DNA: TGTGCCAGCAGCTTAGGCGTAGGACCATACGAGCAGTACTTC. Protein product: CASSLGVGPYEQYF.